The rows below give T cell receptor beta chains drawn from one sample of a study of T-cell memory formation after mild COVID-19. One entry per CDR3 protein results from TCRdb running MiXCR on the 5' RACE reads. The sample has 150,000 to 200,000 distinct CDR3 sequences, around 18% seen once; the top ten hold roughly 3.9%. Sequencing used PBMCs or a T cell subset sorted from them (not recorded which). Every receptor here comes from a young man who had mild COVID-19 (a few samples of this study predate the infection). Cell type and time point are not known. CDR3s include the opening cysteine and the closing phenylalanine or tryptophan.

>14|TRBV7-2|TRBJ2-5
CASSFRTSRQTQYF
>15|TRBV9|TRBJ2-2
CASSVDGLAAGELFF
>14|TRBV7-2|TRBJ1-5
CASSSRQGGQPQHF
>15|TRBV20-1|TRBJ1-2
CSAQEDGTANYGYTF
>16|TRBV6-5|TRBJ1-6
CASSYSPRRRNSPLHF
>13|TRBV7-9|TRBJ1-1
CASGVTGDTEAFF
>12|TRBV11-2|TRBJ1-1
CASSPDRAKAFF
>13|TRBV7-2|TRBJ2-5
CATSVGVRETQYF
>17|TRBV7-2|TRBJ2-1
CASSSRVGDGAYNEQFF
>16|TRBV19|TRBJ2-7
CASSPPSRGRQDEQYF
>14|TRBV24-1|TRBJ2-5
CATSDPGGGETQYF
>16|TRBV12-3/TRBV12-4|TRBJ1-2
CASTQWGSGDNYGYTF
>15|TRBV7-8|TRBJ2-6
CASSYRVAGANVLTF
>13|TRBV7-3|TRBJ2-1
CASSPPGNNEQFF
>16|TRBV3-1|TRBJ2-1
CASSQVVLAGATEQFF
>15|TRBV6-1|TRBJ2-7
CASSRGTVSSYEQYF
>20|TRBV15|TRBJ1-6
CATIRDPHPAYPSYNSPLHF
>17|TRBV5-1|TRBJ1-5
CASSQGQGAPFRQPQHF
>16|TRBV7-8|TRBJ1-1
CASSYPLGGENTEAFF
>14|TRBV7-3|TRBJ2-7
CASSMGGKQYEQYF
>13|TRBV7-9|TRBJ1-6
CASSFTANSPLHF
>14|TRBV11-2|TRBJ2-1
CASSSGTGIYEQFF
>14|TRBV10-3|TRBJ1-1
CAISEARRRSEAFF
>14|TRBV20-1|TRBJ1-5
CSALPGQGYQPQHF
>13|TRBV3-1|TRBJ2-1
CASSPSRLDEQFF
>15|TRBV5-1|TRBJ2-1
CASSQAPLAYNEQFF
>14|TRBV18|TRBJ2-5
CASSPLGQSETQYF
>13|TRBV28|TRBJ1-2
CASGRGLNYGYTF
>12|TRBV5-6|TRBJ2-6
CASSLGSNVLTF
>16|TRBV24-1|TRBJ2-3
CATSGESGGAEDTQYF
>13|TRBV2|TRBJ1-5
CASGGTGGQPQHF
>15|TRBV6-5|TRBJ1-4
CASSSSAQGDEKLFF
>16|TRBV5-1|TRBJ1-1
CASSPRQGAGNTEAFF
>12|TRBV20-1|TRBJ2-5
CSAEPGQETQYF
>15|TRBV12-5|TRBJ1-1
CASGTGVTDRGEAFF
>14|TRBV11-2|TRBJ2-4
CASSSWTSGDIQYF
>14|TRBV4-1|TRBJ1-2
CASSQRRGNYGYTF
>13|TRBV5-1|TRBJ2-2
CASSQGNTGELFF
>15|TRBV7-2|TRBJ2-6
CASSFPISGANVLTF
>15|TRBV11-2|TRBJ2-2
CASSRGRSNTGELFF
>14|TRBV5-6|TRBJ2-5
CASSYGLSQETQYF
>18|TRBV10-3|TRBJ1-4
CAISESHDSSATNEKLFF
>16|TRBV7-2|TRBJ2-3
CASSPMTRRGTDTQYF
>18|TRBV9|TRBJ2-2
CASSVSGQGARGTGELFF
>14|TRBV5-1|TRBJ1-1
CASSLQGGNTEAFF
>15|TRBV20-1|TRBJ2-3
CSASRRVGAGDTQYF
>14|TRBV20-1|TRBJ1-6
CSASPDRGNSPLHF
>17|TRBV20-1|TRBJ2-2
CSAPRQGAISSTGELFF